This T cell receptor (beta chain) was sequenced during a study of identical twins (dated by TCRdb to between 2015 and 2016). Study-wide context: To test whether fetal clonotypes persist, this study deep-sequenced TCR alpha and beta repertoires from monozygotic twins, from unrelated adults of various ages, and from cord blood. To rule out contamination, the twin experiments were replicated at different times with different library preparation protocols. The full study reports these points: Out-of-frame TCR alpha sequences shared between twins showed an excess of low generation-probability sequences compared with coincidental sharing between unrelated individuals. Because the same donors could not be followed over many years, the conclusions depended on cross-sectional statistical analysis. Invariant T cells such as MAIT and iNKT could partly confound zero-insertion analyses, though diverse VJ usage argued against this for most clonotypes. Out-of-frame TCR alpha sharing in monozygotic twins was systematically underestimated by recombination models, whereas sharing between unrelated individuals was in agreement with the recombination models. Abundant cord blood beta clonotypes carried fewer insertions; young adult naive repertoires showed a weaker similar trend, while memory repertoires showed none. The excess sharing between twins in beta out-of-frame sequences was weaker because fewer shared sequences reduced the signal-to-noise ratio.

This clonotype was observed a few times. The antigen this receptor binds is unknown. Per-base quality was not reported, and no clone a single base away is much larger than it. Library method: 5' RACE. TCRdb names Illumina HiSeq 2000 as the instrument used. Template switching added a universal primer binding site, and the final cDNA carried a unique molecular identifier that allowed TCR cDNA molecules to be counted accurately. First-strand cDNA for TCR alpha and beta chains was synthesized from specific primers in the conserved constant-segment region. Each cDNA library was double barcoded, with a SMART-Mk sample barcode plus Illumina barcodes, to control for contamination. TruSeq adapter sequences, together with Illumina sample barcodes, were added in two successive PCR steps. The Illumina HiSeq platform was used with custom primers to sequence TCR alpha and beta cDNA libraries. Regarding the original processing steps: Raw reads were processed with MiGEC to extract unique molecular identifiers, and MiXCR was used to determine CDR3 positions. Recombination models were inferred per individual with the repgenHMM and IGoR tools using an EM algorithm. Shared clonotype analysis was performed with the tcR package in R, normalizing sharing by the product of cloneset sizes. To study raw recombination free of thymic and clonal selection effects, out-of-frame nonproductive sequences were analyzed. TCRdb redid the processing of the public reads, applying fastp at Q25 and MiXCR, and retained in-frame beta chains. Rows are unified per CDR3 protein, each entry keeping the most common DNA and genes. Here the V and J calls rest on TCRdb's processing, not on the authors' analysis. The sample table shows 350,000 or so distinct CDR3 sequences, and more than 9% are seen once. Around 7.2% of the sample is held by the ten biggest clonotypes.

The CDR3 numbers 12 residues from cysteine through phenylalanine. Kept here is only the CDR3 DNA, which spans 36 bases and is read in frame from base 1. Looking up the germline V gene yields CDR1 MDHEN and CDR2 SYDVKM. Deletion took 1 base off V and 1 base off J, with a span of 2 bases between the germline ends. All donors were healthy Caucasians. The twin cohort consisted of three pairs of female monozygotic twins, all aged roughly 18 to 30 years. CD4+ and CD8+ T cell populations were isolated with positive isolation kits from Invitrogen. These data are also associated with another study on yellow fever vaccine responses in identical twins. According to the second study: The T cell response to vaccination in identical twins was reported by the authors to appear partly convergent and partly personalized. In identical twins, the study followed T cell clones that responded to the vaccine with precision.

The sequencing input was CD8+ T cells sorted from blood. This chain is built from TRBV28 and TRBJ2-7; a confident D gene designation cannot be given. This receptor was obtained from a woman younger than 35 in good health. The CDR3 here reads CASSLFSYEQYF. The nucleotides are TGTGCCAGCAGTTTATTTTCCTACGAGCAGTACTTC.